This TCR beta chain was sequenced for a study of blood T cell repertoires in COVID-19. Sequenced by immunoSEQ multiplex PCR; TCRdb stores in-frame clones only, minus some. Counted here are 100,000 to 150,000 clones, over 85% occurring once; the ten biggest clones make up about 3.5%. Germline CDR1 is SEHNR and CDR2 is FQNEAQ (reference sequence). Trimming removed 5 bases from V and 6 bases from J, with 11 bases in between. The CDR3 consists of 12 residues. J is TRBJ2-7 and V is TRBV7-9, with D possibly being TRBD2 (6 bases). The specimen sequenced was peripheral blood. This clonotype was obtained from a man aged 50 to 60 with active COVID-19. The chain's CDR3 is CASSDTSIEQYV. CDR3 DNA sequence: TGTGCCAGCAGCGACACTAGCATCGAGCAGTACGTC.